The 22 T cell receptor beta chains in this list originate from one sample, sequenced in a study of regulatory T cells in long-lasting Graves disease. Arm-PCR of CDR3 regions and iRepertoire HTBI primers were the basis on which TCR beta libraries were built. TCRdb reprocessed the multiplex PCR reads via MiXCR and lists one record per CDR3 protein. The table has some 400,000 distinct CDR3 sequences, about 16% seen once; the top ten hold around 17%. Documented time point: newly diagnosed GD, antithyroid drugs for less than 3 months. RNA extracted from PBMCs served as the sequencing template. A further study also used this sample, focusing on T cells in Graves' hyperthyroidism and ophthalmopathy.

The sample here was peripheral blood mononuclear cells (PBMCs), taken at new diagnosis, from a patient treated with antithyroid drugs. The receptors derive from a woman in her 30s with Graves disease.

As regards this clonotype: This likely stems from a read error, as it lies one base from a far larger clone. The chain joins TRBV11-1 to TRBJ2-5; D is unresolved. The CDR3 has 13 amino acids. CDR1 SGHAT and CDR2 FQDESV come from the germline V gene (reference sequence). V was pared by 3 bases and J by 11 bases, with 16 bases between. The CDR3 DNA follows: TGTGCCAGCAGCTTGCATTTCGACAATGAGCAGTACTTC. As protein: CASSLHFDNEQYF.

This clonotype has more than one count but fewer than ten. The gene calls are TRBV12-3 or TRBV12-4 and TRBJ1-4; TRBD1 matches 10 bases. The CDR3 extends over 18 amino acids. The J segment lost 3 bases and the V segment lost 2 bases, leaving 9 bases of the junction unmatched. In DNA, the CDR3 is TGTGCCAGCAGTTTATCCGGGGACAGGGGCCCCGCTAATGAAAAACTGTTTTTT. Translated, it gives CASSLSGDRGPANEKLFF.

The table lists this clonotype with a few counts. The rearrangement uses TRBV5-6 and TRBJ1-2; D is possibly TRBD1 (5 bases). There are 15 residues in the CDR3. Trimming removed 2 bases from V and 7 bases from J, with 18 bases in between. Per germline, CDR1 SGHDT and CDR2 YYEEEE. CDR3 sequence: CASSFPSQGSGGYTF. The CDR3 DNA sequence: TGTGCCAGCAGCTTTCCCAGTCAGGGTTCCGGTGGCTACACCTTC.

This clonotype appeared many times. The chain carries TRBV18 and TRBJ2-1; no clear D. Germline lookup yields CDR1 KGHSH and CDR2 LQKENI. V lost 4 bases to trimming and J lost 9 bases, with 13 bases between them. This CDR3 comprises 13 residues. The CDR3 sequence: CASSLPELGEQFF. In nucleotides, the CDR3 is TGTGCCAGCTCACTTCCCGAGTTAGGTGAGCAGTTCTTC.

This clonotype has more than one count but fewer than ten. The chain uses TRBV14 and TRBJ2-2; D might be TRBD1 (5 bases). Trimming shortened V by 2 bases and J by 1 base, and 11 bases separated the two germline ends. The CDR3 totals 16 residues. Germline V lookup: CDR1 SGHDN, CDR2 FVKESK. The DNA of the CDR3 is TGTGCCAGCAGCCAAATGGGGCCCAGGAACACCGGGGAGCTGTTTTTT. Translating it yields CASSQMGPRNTGELFF. Full variable domain (outside the CDR3, taken from reference TRBV14 and TRBJ2-2): EAGVTQFPSHSVIEKGQTVTLRCDPISGHDNLYWYRRVMGKEIKFLLHFVKESKQDESGMPNNRFLAERTGGTYSTLKVQPAELEDSGVYFCASSQMGPRNTGELFFGEGSRLTVL.

This clonotype was seen a handful of times. The rearrangement links TRBV20-1 to TRBJ2-4, with D possibly TRBD1 on 5 matching bases. Germline CDR1 reads DFQATT; CDR2 reads SNEGSKA (reference sequence). The V and J ends lost 5 bases and 0 bases respectively, with 14 bases between them. CDR3 size: 15 residues. CDR3 amino acids: CSAERGGLAKNIQYF. The CDR3, as DNA: TGCAGTGCTGAAAGGGGTGGGCTAGCCAAAAACATTCAGTACTTC.

This clonotype was seen many times. The rearrangement uses TRBV28 and TRBJ1-1; the D is unclear. The germline V gene has CDR1 MDHEN and CDR2 SYDVKM. V shed 8 bases and J shed 2 bases, with 6 bases lying between them. CDR3 length equals 11 residues. CDR3 sequence (DNA): TGTGCCAGCGGCAGTAACACTGAAGCTTTCTTT. Translation: CASGSNTEAFF.

This clonotype was seen many times. This chain uses TRBV30 with TRBJ2-5, with TRBD2 as a possible D gene (7 bases). The CDR3 spans 14 residues. V gave up 5 bases and J gave up 0 bases, with 13 bases separating them. Germline lookup yields CDR1 GTSNPN and CDR2 SVGIG (reference sequence). The CDR3 reads CAWGEGHYQETQYF. The CDR3 region has the DNA TGTGCCTGGGGGGAGGGACACTACCAAGAGACCCAGTACTTC.

This clonotype was detected a few times. The chain carries TRBV9 and TRBJ2-2, with 9 bases that match TRBD1. This CDR3 contains 16 residues. The germline gives CDR1 SGDLS, CDR2 YYNGEE. Losses at the gene ends were 2 bases for V and 5 bases for J; bases not matched to a gene: 7. The CDR3, as DNA: TGTGCCAGCAGCGTCCGGGACAGGGCTCTGACCGGGGAGCTGTTTTTT. Translation gives CASSVRDRALTGELFF.

This clonotype has a count of ten or more. The chain has TRBV27 and TRBJ1-5; D unclear. Germline V gives CDR1 MNHEY, CDR2 SMNVEV (reference sequence). The germline V and J ends were trimmed by 6 bases and 0 bases, with 9 bases remaining between them. CDR3 length: 14 residues. CDR3 sequence reads: CASSKSNSNQPQHF. Here the CDR3 DNA reads TGTGCCAGCAGCAAATCGAATAGCAATCAGCCCCAGCATTTT.

This clonotype was picked up many times. This chain uses TRBV20-1 with TRBJ2-5; 11 bases agree with TRBD2. The CDR3 contains 14 residues. V gave up 6 bases and J gave up 4 bases; unmatched junction bases: 7. Germline CDR1 is DFQATT and CDR2 is SNEGSKA (reference sequence). The CDR3 region is CSAQLAGGGETQYF. The CDR3 bases are TGCAGTGCGCAGCTAGCGGGAGGAGGAGAGACCCAGTACTTC.

In the case of this clonotype: Possible read error: a much larger clone is one base away. The rearrangement uses TRBV3-1 and TRBJ1-1, with 7 bases that match TRBD1. With V trimmed by 1 base and J by 4 bases, 12 bases remained unmatched. The CDR3 totals 17 residues. Germline lookup yields CDR1 LGHDT and CDR2 YNNKEL (reference sequence). The CDR3 DNA is TGTGCCAGCAGCCAAGGCAGAACCACAGGGGCAGGCACTGAAGCTTTCTTT. Translated: CASSQGRTTGAGTEAFF.

This clonotype was seen ten or more times. The gene calls are TRBV28 and TRBJ2-7; D perhaps matches TRBD2 (6 bases). Trimming took 3 bases from V and 4 from J, leaving 13 bases between them. The CDR3 has 14 residues. CDR1 and CDR2 from the germline V gene are MDHEN and SYDVKM. The CDR3 nucleotides read TGTGCCAGCAGTTTTTTACTAGCCGGGTACGAGCAGTACTTC. Translating gives CASSFLLAGYEQYF. Combining the CDR3 with reference TRBV28 and TRBJ2-7 gives the whole variable domain DVKVTQSSRYLVKRTGEKVFLECVQDMDHENMFWYRQDPGLGLRLIYFSYDVKMKEKGDIPEGYSVSREKKERFSLILESASTNQTSMYLCASSFLLAGYEQYFGPGTRLTVT.

This clonotype was seen at least ten times. The V call is TRBV4-1, the J call TRBJ2-5, with D hard to call. The V end was cut by 4 bases, the J end by 5 bases, with 11 bases between. The CDR3 is 13 amino acids. CDR1 and CDR2 from the germline V gene are MGHRA and YSYEKL. CDR3 DNA: TGCGCCAGCAGCCTTGCGCACACCGAGACCCAGTACTTC. Protein sequence: CASSLAHTETQYF.

This clonotype has a handful of counts. The chain combines TRBV28 with TRBJ1-2; D is perhaps TRBD1 (6 bases). From germline, CDR1 is MDHEN and CDR2 SYDVKM. This CDR3 comprises 16 residues. The germline V and J ends were trimmed by 6 bases and 4 bases, with 21 bases remaining between them. CDR3 in amino acids: CASRPGPGEMLYGYTF. DNA for the CDR3: TGTGCCAGCAGGCCCGGTCCAGGGGAAATGCTCTATGGCTACACCTTC.

There are many counts of this clonotype. The chain carries TRBV2 and TRBJ2-1, with 7 bases lining up with TRBD1. The closer fit of TRBJ2-5 to the DNA end suggests the J call may be wrong. Germline V gene data show CDR1 as SNHLY and CDR2 as FYNNEI. The CDR3 consists of 13 residues. The CDR3 loop reads CASSETGLRSQYF. Written as DNA, the CDR3 is TGTGCCAGCAGTGAGACAGGGCTCCGGTCCCAGTACTTC.

The CDR3 sequence: CASSVRDLNEQFF. DNA for the CDR3: TGTGCCAGCAGCGTACGGGACCTCAATGAGCAGTTCTTC. The chain joins TRBV9 to TRBJ2-1; D may be TRBD1 or TRBD2 (5 bases each). Deletions cut 1 base from V and 6 bases from J, with 8 bases between. Germline CDR1 reads SGDLS; CDR2 reads YYNGEE. There are 13 residues in the CDR3.

This clonotype has just a few counts. The chain uses TRBV10-3 and TRBJ2-1, with 14 positions matching TRBD2. The J call may be in error: the DNA end matches TRBJ2-5 better. Germline V gene lookup returns CDR1 ENHRY and CDR2 SYGVKD. This CDR3 comprises 17 residues. The CDR3 sequence: CAIRLTSGRVGQETQYF. CDR3 DNA: TGTGCCATCAGATTGACTAGCGGGAGGGTCGGCCAAGAGACCCAGTACTTC.

In this sample, this clonotype turned up a few times. This chain uses TRBV6-1 with TRBJ2-2, with TRBD1 matching 8 bases. The CDR3 is 14 amino acids. Trimming at V came to 8 bases and at J to 4 bases, leaving 6 bases not matched to a gene. The germline gives CDR1 MNHNS, CDR2 SASEGT. CDR3 amino acids: CASGLTGATGELFF. DNA of the CDR3: TGTGCCAGCGGGTTGACAGGGGCCACCGGGGAGCTGTTTTTT.

The V and J genes are TRBV2 and TRBJ1-4; 7 bases match TRBD1. Unmatched junction bases numbered 3, after V lost 4 bases and J lost 7 bases. The CDR3 contains 13 residues. Germline loops: CDR1 SNHLY, CDR2 FYNNEI. CDR3 in DNA: TGTGCCAGCAGTGGACAGGGCCGTGAAAAACTGTTTTTT. This codes for CASSGQGREKLFF.

This clonotype was counted at least ten times. The rearrangement uses TRBV7-6 and TRBJ2-1; 7 positions match TRBD2. V gave up 7 bases and J gave up 8 bases; unmatched junction bases: 17. The CDR3 has 16 amino acids. Germline assignment: CDR1 SGHVS and CDR2 FNYEAQ. The CDR3 protein is CASIRGAGIGFDEQFF. The CDR3 DNA reads as TGTGCCAGCATCCGAGGAGCGGGGATAGGGTTCGATGAGCAGTTCTTC.

This clonotype appeared a few times. This rearrangement joins TRBV27 to TRBJ2-1, with D hard to call. V was trimmed by 5 bases and J by 2 bases, leaving 10 bases between them. Germline V lookup: CDR1 MNHEY, CDR2 SMNVEV (reference sequence). This CDR3 is 14 amino acids long. CDR3 protein: CASSIGHPYNEQFF. The CDR3, as DNA: TGTGCCAGCAGTATTGGGCATCCCTACAATGAGCAGTTCTTC.